This TCR beta chain was captured in a study of technical replicates of blood from a few donors. Trimming cost V 5 bases and J 6 bases, with 13 bases left between them. CDR3 length equals 14 residues. In germline, CDR1 is MNHNY, CDR2 SVGAGI (reference sequence). Clones were read by immunoSEQ multiplex PCR, and TCRdb kept only the in-frame ones, dropping some. The data contain 65,000 to 70,000 clones, around 90% of them singletons. This clonotype was obtained from a human donor in good health. Some clones in this sample may be carry-over from other donors' samples. The chain carries TRBV6-6 and TRBJ1-4; D perhaps matches TRBD1 (6 bases). Material for sequencing was PBMCs. Here the CDR3 reads CASSTGFGDEKLFF. The CDR3 DNA reads as TGTGCCAGCAGTACAGGGTTCGGAGATGAAAAACTGTTTTTT.